The 12 T cell receptor beta chains listed next were all sequenced from one sample in a study of shared clonotypes between healthy human individuals. The method was immunoSEQ multiplex PCR; TCRdb's version includes in-frame clones alone and lacks a portion of them. The sample has 850,000 to 1,200,000 clones; approximately 72% are singletons. Specimen: memory CD4+ T cells sorted from blood. Subset: CD45RA-negative fraction. Receptors were obtained from a man younger than 35 in good health.

The chain couples TRBV28 to TRBJ2-7; 7 bases align to TRBD1. The germline V gene encodes CDR1 MDHEN and CDR2 SYDVKM. Germline trimming cut 7 bases from V and 2 bases from J; bases unmatched to any gene: 8. The CDR3 has 14 amino acids. CDR3 amino acids: CASTIGTDPYEQYF. The DNA for the CDR3 is TGTGCCAGCACGATTGGGACAGATCCCTACGAGCAGTACTTC.

Worth noting for this clone: Distinct nucleotide sequences in the sample also encode this CDR3. This chain connects TRBV27 to TRBJ1-5; perhaps TRBD1 as D (5 bases). The V gene's germline CDR1 is MNHEY and CDR2 SMNVEV (reference sequence). The length of the CDR3 is 12 residues. Deletions cut 2 bases from V and 7 bases from J, with 6 bases between. The CDR3 here is CASSLRGQPQHF. CDR3 sequence (DNA): TGTGCCAGCAGTTTAAGGGGACAGCCCCAGCATTTT.

This clone was observed a single time. The chain employs TRBV30 and TRBJ2-3, with D perhaps assigned TRBD1 or TRBD2 (6 bases each). The CDR3 has 15 amino acids. V lost 0 bases to trimming and J lost 4 bases, with 14 bases between them. Germline CDR1 GTSNPN, CDR2 SVGIG (reference sequence). The CDR3 loop is CAWSVHVGGPDTQYF. CDR3 bases: TGTGCCTGGAGTGTACACGTCGGGGGCCCAGATACGCAGTATTTT.

This clone was counted once. The chain couples TRBV6-1 to TRBJ2-7, with D hard to call. The CDR3 runs to 13 residues. The V end lost 9 bases, the J end lost 1 base, and 13 bases lay between the germline ends. Germline loops: CDR1 MNHNS, CDR2 SASEGT. Written as DNA, the CDR3 is TGTGCCAGTACTGCACAGATATCCTACGAGCAGTACTTC. This sequence encodes CASTAQISYEQYF.

The chain recombines TRBV6-1 with TRBJ2-3; D may correspond to TRBD1 or TRBD2 (5 bases each). Deletions cut 4 bases from V and 3 bases from J, with 11 bases between. This CDR3 comprises 14 residues. Per germline, CDR1 MNHNS and CDR2 SASEGT. CDR3 sequence: CASSGGYGTDTQYF. DNA of the CDR3: TGTGCCAGCAGTGGGGGGTATGGGACAGATACGCAGTATTTT.

The chain couples TRBV19 to TRBJ1-6; D uncertain. The CDR3 totals 15 residues. CDR1 is LNHDA, CDR2 SQIVND, per germline (reference sequence). V lost 7 bases and J lost 5, with 15 bases in between. The CDR3 coding sequence is TGTGCCAGTACCACGACATGGGGAGATAATTCACCCCTCCACTTT. The encoded protein is CASTTTWGDNSPLHF. The full variable domain, with the rest looked up from reference TRBV19 and TRBJ1-6, is DGGITQSPKYLFRKEGQNVTLSCEQNLNHDAMYWYRQDPGQGLRLIYYSQIVNDFQKGDIAEGYSVSREKKESFPLTVTSAQKNPTAFYLCASTTTWGDNSPLHFGNGTRLTVT.

The chain combines TRBV10-3 with TRBJ1-5, with D possibly matching TRBD1 (5 bases). The CDR3 has 15 amino acids. Deletions cut 3 bases from V and 0 bases from J, with 9 bases between. In germline, CDR1 is ENHRY, CDR2 SYGVKD. For the CDR3, the DNA is TGTGCCATCAGTGATCAGGGATTTAGCAATCAGCCCCAGCATTTT. It is translated as CAISDQGFSNQPQHF.

V and J are TRBV19 and TRBJ1-4; weak D call: TRBD1 (6 bases). This CDR3 region has 14 residues. In germline, CDR1 is LNHDA, CDR2 SQIVND (reference sequence). Trimming shortened V by 3 bases and J by 4 bases, and 9 bases separated the two germline ends. CDR3 amino acids: CASSMDSVNEKLFF. CDR3 DNA sequence: TGTGCCAGTAGTATGGACAGCGTTAATGAAAAACTGTTTTTT.

The chain employs TRBV28 and TRBJ1-5; D not resolved. The germline V and J ends were trimmed by 2 bases and 7 bases, with 6 bases remaining between them. The CDR3 consists of 12 residues. Germline values: CDR1 MDHEN, CDR2 SYDVKM. CDR3 loop: CASSLTQQPQHF. CDR3 coding DNA: TGTGCCAGCAGTTTAACCCAGCAGCCCCAGCATTTT.

This chain connects TRBV7-9 to TRBJ2-1; TRBD2 aligns across 7 bases. The CDR3 runs 15 residues. The V gene's germline CDR1 is SEHNR and CDR2 FQNEAQ (reference sequence). V shed 5 bases, J shed 3 bases, and the junction held 7 bases outside the gene matches. The CDR3 loop is CASSQRASGYNEQFF. The CDR3 DNA sequence: TGTGCCAGCAGCCAGAGGGCTAGCGGCTACAATGAGCAGTTCTTC.

This chain connects TRBV5-8 to TRBJ2-1, with 12 bases that match TRBD2. The CDR3 has 18 residues. The V gene end was trimmed by 4 bases and the J gene end by 0 bases; junction bases not matched to a gene: 8. CDR1 and CDR2 (germline): SGHTS, YDEGEE. The CDR3 sequence is CASSARTSGISSYNEQFF. In DNA form, the CDR3 reads TGTGCCAGCAGCGCGAGGACTAGCGGGATAAGCTCCTACAATGAGCAGTTCTTC.

The CDR3 reads CASSTNPGFSNTGELFF. CDR3 in DNA: TGTGCCAGCAGCACTAACCCGGGATTCTCAAACACCGGGGAGCTGTTTTTT. V usage is TRBV7-9 and J usage is TRBJ2-2; D possibly corresponds to TRBD2 (5 bases). The V end was cut by 5 bases, the J end by 2 bases, with 18 bases between. Germline V gene lookup returns CDR1 SEHNR and CDR2 FQNEAQ (reference sequence). There are 17 residues in the CDR3.